The 25 T cell receptor beta chains listed next were all sequenced from one sample in a study of blood T cell repertoires in COVID-19. Sequencing was performed with immunoSEQ multiplex PCR; in TCRdb, only in-frame clones are kept and a portion is missing. The table lists a few hundred thousand clones, approximately 88% of them singletons. Input material: peripheral blood. These receptors were obtained from a man between 18 and 35 years old who had recovered from COVID-19.

The CDR3 sequence is CASSVAASSTDTQYF. CDR3 bases: TGTGCCAGCAGCGTAGCTGCGTCTAGCACAGATACGCAGTATTTT. The chain employs TRBV9 and TRBJ2-3; D remains unclear. The germline gives CDR1 SGDLS, CDR2 YYNGEE. V was cut by 0 bases and J by 0 bases, with 8 bases left in between. The CDR3 sequence is 15 residues long.

The chain employs TRBV6-2 or TRBV6-3 and TRBJ2-7; 9 bases are a match to TRBD1. V was pared by 5 bases and J by 1 base, with 6 bases of the junction left unmatched. CDR3 size: 15 residues. Germline CDR1 reads MNHEY; CDR2 reads SVGEGT. The CDR3 DNA reads as TGTGCCAGCAGTCCACGGGGGACAGGGTCCTACGAGCAGTACTTC. Amino acid sequence: CASSPRGTGSYEQYF.

The V gene is TRBV18, the J gene TRBJ1-4, with TRBD1 as a possible D gene (6 bases). V was trimmed by 5 bases and J by 7 bases, leaving 14 bases between them. The CDR3 covers 14 residues. Per germline, CDR1 KGHSH and CDR2 LQKENI. Here the CDR3 DNA reads TGTGCCAGCTCAACAGGGACAAACCTTGAAAAACTGTTTTTT. Amino acids: CASSTGTNLEKLFF.

For the CDR3, the DNA is TGTGCCAGCAGCCATCAGGCGGGACAGGGGTACACCGGGGAGCTGTTTTTT. Its translation is CASSHQAGQGYTGELFF. This chain uses TRBV4-2 with TRBJ2-2, with TRBD1 matching over 10 bases. V lost 3 bases, J lost 3 bases, and 7 bases stayed unmatched. Germline CDR1 and CDR2: LGHNA and YNFKEQ. CDR3 length: 17 residues.

CDR3 DNA sequence: TGTGCCAGCAGTTCGGACCGACAGGGACTTAACCAGCCCCAGCATTTT. It yields the protein CASSSDRQGLNQPQHF. The chain carries TRBV6-5 and TRBJ1-5, with 7 bases that match TRBD1. The CDR3 covers 16 residues. Losses at the gene ends were 4 bases for V and 7 bases for J; bases not matched to a gene: 13. The germline gives CDR1 MNHEY, CDR2 SVGAGI.

This chain uses TRBV5-1 with TRBJ1-1; possibly TRBD1 for D (6 bases). Germline values: CDR1 SGHRS, CDR2 YFSETQ. CDR3 size: 14 residues. V was trimmed by 4 bases and J by 1 base, leaving 11 bases between them. The CDR3 loop is CASSPDRQNTEAFF. For the CDR3, the DNA is TGCGCCAGCAGCCCGGACAGACAGAACACTGAAGCTTTCTTT.

This chain joins TRBV29-1 and TRBJ2-7, with D perhaps matching TRBD2 (5 bases). Germline V gene lookup returns CDR1 SQVTM and CDR2 ANQGSEA. V lost 4 bases and J lost 7, with 17 bases in between. The CDR3 covers 13 residues. CDR3 amino acids: CSVGGSGHGEQYF. In nucleotides, the CDR3 is TGCAGCGTTGGAGGGTCCGGGCATGGGGAGCAGTACTTC.

The genes are TRBV5-4 and TRBJ2-2, with D perhaps TRBD2 (5 bases). CDR3 length: 16 amino acids. The ends were cut back, 1 base at V and 4 bases at J, with 14 bases in the middle. Germline loops: CDR1 SGHNT, CDR2 YYREEE (reference sequence). Here the CDR3 DNA reads TGTGCCAGCAGCTTGACACTAGAGCCTGCCACCGGGGAGCTGTTTTTT. It specifies CASSLTLEPATGELFF. Looking up the rest from reference TRBV5-4 and TRBJ2-2 gives the full variable domain: ETGVTQSPTHLIKTRGQQVTLRCSSQSGHNTVSWYQQALGQGPQFIFQYYREEENGRGNFPPRFSGLQFPNYSSELNVNALELDDSALYLCASSLTLEPATGELFFGEGSRLTVL.

The chain uses TRBV4-3 and TRBJ1-4, with D perhaps TRBD1 (5 bases). The germline V and J ends were trimmed by 4 bases and 5 bases, with 14 bases remaining between them. CDR3 length: 15 amino acids. The germline V gene encodes CDR1 LGHNA and CDR2 YSLEER. The CDR3: CASSPRPGENEKLFF. The CDR3 coding sequence is TGCGCCAGCAGCCCACGCCCGGGGGAGAATGAAAAACTGTTTTTT.

This clone occurred once. The rearrangement links TRBV4-1 to TRBJ1-6; D possibly corresponds to TRBD1 (6 bases). The CDR3 covers 20 residues. Looked up from germline, CDR1 is MGHRA and CDR2 is YSYEKL. Trimming cost V 0 bases and J 0 bases, with 18 bases left between them. CDR3 bases: TGCGCCAGCAGCCAAGATCCCCGACAGGTGGATGGCTCCTATAATTCACCCCTCCACTTT. Its protein product is CASSQDPRQVDGSYNSPLHF.

The V call is TRBV7-9, the J call TRBJ2-1; 10 bases align to TRBD1. V lost 5 bases to trimming and J lost 1 base; unmatched junction nucleotides: 5. The germline gives CDR1 SEHNR, CDR2 FQNEAQ (reference sequence). The CDR3 has 16 amino acids. Here the CDR3 DNA reads TGTGCCAGCAGCAATGACAGGGGGCCATCCTACAATGAGCAGTTCTTC. Amino acids: CASSNDRGPSYNEQFF.

This clone was seen just once. The J gene is TRBJ1-1, the V gene TRBV6-5; TRBD1 matches at 7 bases. The germline V gene encodes CDR1 MNHEY and CDR2 SVGAGI. The CDR3 totals 13 residues. J was trimmed by 0 bases and V by 9 bases; bases with no gene match: 4. The CDR3 loop reads CASTGALNTEAFF. DNA of the CDR3: TGTGCCAGTACAGGGGCCCTGAACACTGAAGCTTTCTTT.

V gene TRBV12-3 or TRBV12-4 combines with J gene TRBJ2-7; D is perhaps TRBD1 (6 bases). This CDR3 is built from 12 residues. V lost 7 bases and J 5 bases, leaving 12 bases between the germline ends. The DNA of the CDR3 is TGTGCCAGCACCTTTGGGGGCCACGAGCAGTACTTC. Its translation: CASTFGGHEQYF.

The chain employs TRBV18 and TRBJ1-5; no reliable D call. The CDR3 is 13 residues long. Between the trimmed V and J ends, which lost 2 bases and 7 bases, there was a span of 9 bases. The germline CDR1 and CDR2 sequences are KGHSH and LQKENI. The CDR3 spells CASSPNSEQPQHF. The CDR3 DNA reads as TGTGCCAGCTCACCAAACTCCGAACAGCCCCAGCATTTT.

The CDR3 DNA reads TGTGCCAGCAGTCCAGGTCTTAGGGAGACCCAGTACTTC. Amino acid sequence: CASSPGLRETQYF. The V and J genes are TRBV27 and TRBJ2-5, with D unclear. The CDR3 sequence is 13 residues long. Trimming removed 5 bases at V and 5 bases at J, with 12 bases between. CDR1 is MNHEY and CDR2 is SMNVEV in the germline V gene (reference sequence).

The chain has TRBV27 and TRBJ1-1; D is unresolved. Germline loops: CDR1 MNHEY, CDR2 SMNVEV (reference sequence). The CDR3 is 13 amino acids. V shed 3 bases and J shed 2 bases, with 7 bases lying between them. CDR3 residues: CASSFYSNTEAFF. The CDR3 region has the DNA TGTGCCAGCAGTTTCTACAGTAACACTGAAGCTTTCTTT.

This chain links TRBV5-6 with TRBJ1-2; D is perhaps TRBD1 (5 bases). Between the trimmed V and J ends, which lost 0 bases and 5 bases, there was a span of 17 bases. Germline CDR1 SGHDT, CDR2 YYEEEE. The CDR3 covers 16 residues. CDR3 in amino acids: CASSLVVGVRAYGYTF. The CDR3 nucleotides are TGTGCCAGCAGCTTGGTCGTAGGGGTCAGGGCTTATGGCTACACCTTC.

Written as DNA, the CDR3 is TGTGCCAGCAGTGAATGGACGACGGGGGTCGAGGACGAGCAGTACTTC. Translating it yields CASSEWTTGVEDEQYF. The chain employs TRBV25-1 and TRBJ2-7; D is possibly TRBD2 (6 bases). Germline V CDR1 and CDR2: MGHDK, SYGVNS. The CDR3 is 16 residues long. The V and J ends lost 1 base and 5 bases respectively, with 18 bases between them.

V gene TRBV7-9 combines with J gene TRBJ1-1, with D possibly matching TRBD1 (5 bases). CDR3 size: 14 residues. Germline V gene lookup returns CDR1 SEHNR and CDR2 FQNEAQ (reference sequence). Deletions cut 0 bases from V and 7 bases from J, with 12 bases between. CDR3 nucleotides: TGTGCCAGCAGCTTAGCGGAGGGGAAAATTGAAGCTTTCTTT. Protein: CASSLAEGKIEAFF.

This clone has just a few counts. The J gene is TRBJ1-1, the V gene TRBV6-5, with 7 bases fitting TRBD1. CDR3 size: 14 residues. Germline CDR1 and CDR2: MNHEY and SVGAGI. J lost 5 bases, V lost 2 bases, and 5 bases had no gene match. The CDR3 nucleotides are TGTGCCAGCAGTTACACCAGGGGGAGTACTGAAGCTTTCTTT. Translating it yields CASSYTRGSTEAFF.

The rearrangement links TRBV19 to TRBJ1-2; 7 bases fit TRBD1. V lost 4 bases, J lost 4 bases, and 0 bases stayed unmatched. Germline values: CDR1 LNHDA, CDR2 SQIVND (reference sequence). The CDR3 totals 12 residues. CDR3 residues: CASSNRGYGYTF. In DNA, the CDR3 is TGTGCCAGTAGTAACAGGGGCTATGGCTACACCTTC.

The chain recombines TRBV7-2 with TRBJ2-5, with 9 bases fitting TRBD1. The CDR3 has 15 amino acids. Trimming removed 1 base from V and 3 bases from J; junction bases left unmatched: 3. The germline V gene has CDR1 SGHTA and CDR2 FQGNSA. CDR3 sequence reads: CASSLGDRDEETQYF. CDR3 bases: TGTGCCAGCAGCTTAGGGGACAGGGACGAAGAGACCCAGTACTTC.

The gene calls are TRBV18 and TRBJ1-2; 7 bases map to TRBD1. This CDR3 has 14 residues. Germline values: CDR1 KGHSH, CDR2 LQKENI. The junction had 11 bases not matched to a gene; V was cut back by 6 bases and J by 7 bases. The CDR3 loop reads CASSPPGQAPGYTF. CDR3 sequence (DNA): TGTGCCAGCTCTCCCCCTGGACAGGCCCCTGGCTACACCTTC. Looking up the rest from reference TRBV18 and TRBJ1-2 gives the full variable domain: NAGVMQNPRHLVRRRGQEARLRCSPMKGHSHVYWYRQLPEEGLKFMVYLQKENIIDESGMPKERFSAEFPKEGPSILRIQQVVRGDSAAYFCASSPPGQAPGYTFGSGTRLTVV.

This chain links TRBV7-9 with TRBJ1-1; D not resolved. The CDR3 has 13 residues. The germline V gene has CDR1 SEHNR and CDR2 FQNEAQ (reference sequence). The V and J ends lost 5 bases and 4 bases respectively, with 11 bases between them. CDR3 loop: CASSPTGGTEAFF. CDR3 nucleotide sequence: TGTGCCAGCAGCCCAACGGGTGGCACTGAAGCTTTCTTT.

This rearrangement joins TRBV7-6 to TRBJ2-3, with 10 bases identical to TRBD1. The CDR3 loop spans 18 amino acids. The V segment lost 3 bases and the J segment 4 bases; nucleotides outside the gene matches: 13. The germline V gene has CDR1 SGHVS and CDR2 FNYEAQ. CDR3 residues: CASSFSRQGARAADTQYF. The CDR3 DNA reads TGTGCCAGCAGCTTCTCGAGACAGGGGGCGAGGGCAGCAGATACGCAGTATTTT.